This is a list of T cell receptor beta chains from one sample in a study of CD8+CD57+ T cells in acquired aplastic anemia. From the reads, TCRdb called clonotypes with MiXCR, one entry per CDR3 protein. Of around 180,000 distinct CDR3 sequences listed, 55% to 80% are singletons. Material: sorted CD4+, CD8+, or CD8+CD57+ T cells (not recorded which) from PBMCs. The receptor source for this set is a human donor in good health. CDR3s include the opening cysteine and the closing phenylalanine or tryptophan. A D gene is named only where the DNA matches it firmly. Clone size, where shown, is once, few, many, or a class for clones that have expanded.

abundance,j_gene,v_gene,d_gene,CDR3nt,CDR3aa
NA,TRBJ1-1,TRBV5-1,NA,TGCGCCAGCAGCTCTTCTAGGGCTGAAGCTTTCTTT,CASSSSRAEAFF
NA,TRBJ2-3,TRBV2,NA,TGTGCCAGCACTCAGAGACTAACAGATACGCAGTATTTT,CASTQRLTDTQYF
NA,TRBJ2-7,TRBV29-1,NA,TGCAGCGTTGGGTCCGACTACGAGCAGTACTTC,CSVGSDYEQYF
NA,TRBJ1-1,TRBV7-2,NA,TGTGCCAGCAGCCGTTTTTCTAGGGCTGAAGCTTTCTTT,CASSRFSRAEAFF
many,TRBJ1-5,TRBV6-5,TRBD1,TGTGCCAGCAGCAACGACAGGGTCAGCCAGCCCCAGCATTTT,CASSNDRVSQPQHF
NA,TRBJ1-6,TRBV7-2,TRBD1,TGTGCCAGCAGCGCTGGGGACAGTAATTCACCCCTCCACTTT,CASSAGDSNSPLHF
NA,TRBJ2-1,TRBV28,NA,TGTGCCAGCATAAATGGTAGGGGCAATGAGCAGTTCTTC,CASINGRGNEQFF
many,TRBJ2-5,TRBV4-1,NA,TGCGCCAGCAGCTCCCTCTTCGGGCAGGGAAGCGAGACCCAGTACTTC,CASSSLFGQGSETQYF
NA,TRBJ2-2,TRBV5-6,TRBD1,TGTGCCAGCAGTCTCCCGGGACAGGGGGTAACCGGGGAGCTGTTTTTT,CASSLPGQGVTGELFF
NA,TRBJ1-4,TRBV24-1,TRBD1,TGTGCCACCAGTGACCGAATTCCGGGACAGAGTAATGAAAAACTGTTTTTT,CATSDRIPGQSNEKLFF
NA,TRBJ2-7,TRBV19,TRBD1,TGTGCCAGTAGTGCCGACAGGGGCGACGAGCAGTACTTC,CASSADRGDEQYF
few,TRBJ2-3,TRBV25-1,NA,TGTGCCAGCAGTGAACCGTCCGATACGCAGTATTTT,CASSEPSDTQYF
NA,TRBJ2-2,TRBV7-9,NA,TGTGCCAGCAGCTTTCTTGAGGGGACCGGGGAGCTGTTTTTT,CASSFLEGTGELFF
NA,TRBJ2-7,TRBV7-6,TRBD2,TGTGCCAGCAGCTTAAATAGCGGGAGCGAGCAGTACTTC,CASSLNSGSEQYF
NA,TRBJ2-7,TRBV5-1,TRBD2,TGCGCCAGCAGCCGTCTACTAGCGGGGGAGCAGTACTTC,CASSRLLAGEQYF
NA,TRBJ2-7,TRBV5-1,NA,TGCGCCAGCAGCTATTTGTACGAGCAGTACTTC,CASSYLYEQYF
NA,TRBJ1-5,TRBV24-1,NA,TGTGCCACCGGGACTGTCAATCAGCCCCAGCATTTT,CATGTVNQPQHF
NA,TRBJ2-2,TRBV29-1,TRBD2,TGCAGCGTTGCCGCGGGGGCCGGGGAGCTGTTTTTT,CSVAAGAGELFF
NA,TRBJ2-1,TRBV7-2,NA,TGTGCCAGCAGCTTAGGGGAAGCGGGCAACCACAATGAGCAGTTCTTC,CASSLGEAGNHNEQFF
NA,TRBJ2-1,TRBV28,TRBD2,TGTGCCAGCAGTTCACTAGGGACTAGCGGGAGAAATGAGCAGTTCTTC,CASSSLGTSGRNEQFF
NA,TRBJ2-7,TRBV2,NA,TGTGCCAGCAGTAGGACAGTGGGATTCTACGAGCAGTACTTC,CASSRTVGFYEQYF
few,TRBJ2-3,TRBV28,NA,TGTGCCAGCAGCTCCGGGATCACAGCAGATACGCAGTATTTT,CASSSGITADTQYF
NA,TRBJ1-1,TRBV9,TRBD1,TGTGCCAGCAGTCGACAGGGACTGAACACTGAAGCTTTCTTT,CASSRQGLNTEAFF
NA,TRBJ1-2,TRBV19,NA,TGTGCCAGTAGTATAGCTCCCGGCGGGGGTGATGGCTACACCTTC,CASSIAPGGGDGYTF
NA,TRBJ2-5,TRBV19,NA,TGTGCCAGTAGTACGCGTGGGGGCAGGGAGACCCAGTACTTC,CASSTRGGRETQYF
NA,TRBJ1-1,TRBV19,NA,TGTGCCAGTAGTACAGGGGCCTACAGTGGCACTGAAGCTTTCTTT,CASSTGAYSGTEAFF